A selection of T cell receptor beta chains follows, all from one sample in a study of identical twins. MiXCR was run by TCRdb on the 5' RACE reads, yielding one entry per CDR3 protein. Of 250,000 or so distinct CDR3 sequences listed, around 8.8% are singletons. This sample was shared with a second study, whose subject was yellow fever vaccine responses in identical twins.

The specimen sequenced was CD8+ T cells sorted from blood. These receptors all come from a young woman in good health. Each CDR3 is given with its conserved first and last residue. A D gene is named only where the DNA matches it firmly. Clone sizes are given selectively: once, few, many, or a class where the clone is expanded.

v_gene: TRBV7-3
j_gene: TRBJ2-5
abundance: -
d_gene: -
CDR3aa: CASSLSGGPETQYF
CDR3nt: TGTGCCAGCAGCTTAAGTGGGGGGCCGGAGACCCAGTACTTC

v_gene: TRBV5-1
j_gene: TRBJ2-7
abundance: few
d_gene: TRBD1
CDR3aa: CASSVGTGGYEQYF
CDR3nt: TGCGCCAGCAGCGTTGGGACAGGGGGTTACGAGCAGTACTTC

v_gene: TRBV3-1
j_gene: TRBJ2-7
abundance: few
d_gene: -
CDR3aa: CASSQGGSISYEQYF
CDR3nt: TGTGCCAGCAGCCAAGGGGGCAGCATATCCTACGAGCAGTACTTC

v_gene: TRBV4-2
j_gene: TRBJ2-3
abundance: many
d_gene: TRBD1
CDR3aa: CASSQVPGQGKSDTQYF
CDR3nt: TGTGCCAGCAGCCAAGTTCCGGGACAGGGGAAGTCAGATACGCAGTATTTT

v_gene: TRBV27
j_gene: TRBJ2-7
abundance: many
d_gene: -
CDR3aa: CASSFSGATYEQYF
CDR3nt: TGTGCCAGCAGTTTTTCAGGGGCCACCTACGAGCAGTACTTC

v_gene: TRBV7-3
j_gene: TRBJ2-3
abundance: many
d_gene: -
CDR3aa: CASSASGASTDTQYF
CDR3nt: TGTGCCAGCAGCGCAAGCGGAGCGAGCACAGATACGCAGTATTTT

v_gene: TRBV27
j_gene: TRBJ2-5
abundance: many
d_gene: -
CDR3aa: CASSFGDQETQYF
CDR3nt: TGTGCCAGCAGTTTCGGGGATCAAGAGACCCAGTACTTC

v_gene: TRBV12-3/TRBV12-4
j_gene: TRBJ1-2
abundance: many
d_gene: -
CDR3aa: CASRIGAGYTF
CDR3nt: TGTGCCAGCCGCATCGGGGCTGGTTACACCTTC

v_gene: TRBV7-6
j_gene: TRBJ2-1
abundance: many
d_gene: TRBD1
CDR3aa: CASSLGGQGSYNEQFF
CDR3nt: TGTGCCAGCAGCTTAGGTGGACAGGGGTCCTACAATGAGCAGTTCTTC

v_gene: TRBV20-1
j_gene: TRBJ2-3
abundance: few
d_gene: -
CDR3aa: CSARDSPGALADTQYF
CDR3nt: TGCAGTGCTAGAGACAGTCCCGGGGCTCTTGCAGATACGCAGTATTTT

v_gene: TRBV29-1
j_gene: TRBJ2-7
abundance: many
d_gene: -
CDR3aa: CSVEATNYEQYF
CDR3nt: TGCAGCGTTGAGGCGACTAACTACGAGCAGTACTTC

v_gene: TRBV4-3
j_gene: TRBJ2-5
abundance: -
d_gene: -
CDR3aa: CASSPGLGTAIGETQYF
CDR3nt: TGCGCCAGCAGCCCGGGCCTAGGGACGGCAATTGGAGAGACCCAGTACTTC